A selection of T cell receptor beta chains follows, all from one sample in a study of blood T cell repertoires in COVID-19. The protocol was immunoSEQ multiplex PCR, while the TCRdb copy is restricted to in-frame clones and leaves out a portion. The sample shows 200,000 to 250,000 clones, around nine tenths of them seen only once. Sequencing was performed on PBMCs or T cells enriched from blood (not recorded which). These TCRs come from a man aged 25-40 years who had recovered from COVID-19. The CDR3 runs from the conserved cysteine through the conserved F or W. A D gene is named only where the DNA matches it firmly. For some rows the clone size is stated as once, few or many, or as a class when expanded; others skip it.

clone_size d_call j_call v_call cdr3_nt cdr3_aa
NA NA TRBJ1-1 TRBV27 TGTGCCAGCAGAGACGGGACTGAAGCTTTCTTT CASRDGTEAFF
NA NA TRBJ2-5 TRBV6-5 TGTGCCAGCAGTTACCGGGGGGCAGTTCAAGAGACCCAGTACTTC CASSYRGAVQETQYF
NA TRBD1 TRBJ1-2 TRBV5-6 TGTGCCAGCAGCTTGGGTCGGGCAGGGGGCTATGGCTACACCTTC CASSLGRAGGYGYTF
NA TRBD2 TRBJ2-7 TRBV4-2 TGTGCCAGCAGCCAAGAAACCCGAATAGCGGGGGGCTACGAGCAGTACTTC CASSQETRIAGGYEQYF
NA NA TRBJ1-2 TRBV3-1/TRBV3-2 TGTGCCAGCAGCCCGGATAGAGGACAGAGCCATGGCTACACCTTC CASSPDRGQSHGYTF
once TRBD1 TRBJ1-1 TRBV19 TGTGCCAGTACTGACAGGGGGGGTTCGAACACTGAAGCTTTCTTT CASTDRGGSNTEAFF
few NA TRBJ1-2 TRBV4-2 TGTGCCAGCAGCCAAGATAATTCAGGGGTCGGGGGCTACACCTTC CASSQDNSGVGGYTF
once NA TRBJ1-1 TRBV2 TGTGCCAGCAGGGGCGTGACGTACGCCTCTGAAGCTTTCTTT CASRGVTYASEAFF
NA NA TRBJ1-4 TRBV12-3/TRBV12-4 TGTGCCAGCAGTTTATTAGAGGATGAAAAACTGTTTTTT CASSLLEDEKLFF
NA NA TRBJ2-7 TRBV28 TGTGCCAGCAGTTTGGGGCTAGCGGACAGTTCCTACGAGCAGTACTTC CASSLGLADSSYEQYF
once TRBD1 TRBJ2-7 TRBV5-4 TGTGCCAGCAGCCCGGGGACAGGGAGCTCCTACGAGCAGTACTTC CASSPGTGSSYEQYF
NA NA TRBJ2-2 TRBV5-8 TGTGCCACCTGGGGGGAGGCCACCGGGGAGCTGTTTTTT CATWGEATGELFF
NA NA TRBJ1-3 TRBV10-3 TGTGCCATCAGTTCCAGGGTGGGCGGAAACACCATATATTTT CAISSRVGGNTIYF
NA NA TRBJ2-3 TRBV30 TGTGCCTGGAGTAGTCAGGGCGCAGATACGCAGTATTTT CAWSSQGADTQYF
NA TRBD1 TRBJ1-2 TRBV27 TGTGCCAGCAGCCGGGGGACAGGGGACTATGGCTACACCTTC CASSRGTGDYGYTF
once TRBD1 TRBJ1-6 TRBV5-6 TGTGCCAGCAGCTTGGACAGGGGGCTCCCCTCCTATAATTCACCCCTCCACTTT CASSLDRGLPSYNSPLHF
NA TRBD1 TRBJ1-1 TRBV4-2 TGTGCCAGCAGCCAAGAGACGGGACAGGCGTCGACTGAAGCTTTCTTT CASSQETGQASTEAFF
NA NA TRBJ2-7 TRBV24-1 TGTGCCACCAGTGTCGGTCCGAGCTACGAGCAGTACTTC CATSVGPSYEQYF
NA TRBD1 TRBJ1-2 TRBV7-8 TGTGCCAGCAGTTACCAGGGGGGCCTATTCTATGGCTACACCTTC CASSYQGGLFYGYTF
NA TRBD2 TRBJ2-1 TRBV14 TGTGCCAGCAGCCAAGATAAATTTGGGGGCTGGACTAGCCTCTACAATGAGCAGTTCTTC CASSQDKFGGWTSLYNEQFF
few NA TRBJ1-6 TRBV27 TGTGCCAGCAGTTCACCCCTTACTTATTCACCCCTCCACTTT CASSSPLTYSPLHF
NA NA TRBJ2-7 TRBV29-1 TGCAGCGCTCGGGGGACCTACGAGCAGTACTTC CSARGTYEQYF
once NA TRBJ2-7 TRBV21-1 TGTGCCGAGGTCCAGGGGCCCTACGAGCAGTACTTC CAEVQGPYEQYF
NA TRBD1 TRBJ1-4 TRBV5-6 TGTGCCAGCAGCTTGTACAGGGGAAATGAAAAACTGTTTTTT CASSLYRGNEKLFF
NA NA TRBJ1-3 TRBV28 TGTGCCAGCAGCCCAACTGGAAACACCATATATTTT CASSPTGNTIYF
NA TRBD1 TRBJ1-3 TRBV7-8 TGTGCCAGCAGCTTACCCCCGGGACAGGGGAACCCAAACACCATATATTTT CASSLPPGQGNPNTIYF
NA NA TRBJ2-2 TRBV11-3 TGTGCCAGCAGCTTAGACGGGGGTCGGGAGCTGTTTTTT CASSLDGGRELFF
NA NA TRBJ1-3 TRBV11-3 TGTGCCAGCAGCTGGAGCTCTGGAAACACCATATATTTT CASSWSSGNTIYF
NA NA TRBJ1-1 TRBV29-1 TGCAGCGTTGAAGGCGGGGGGGGAGCTTTCTTT CSVEGGGGAFF
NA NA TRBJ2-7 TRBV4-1 TGCGCCAGCAGCCATCGGACCACAACTTATATGTCCCTAAATCGGGGCTACGAGCAGTACTTC CASSHRTTTYMSLNRGYEQYF
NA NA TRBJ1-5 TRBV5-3 TGTGCCAGAAGCTTACAGGTGTATAGCAATCAGCCCCAGCATTTT CARSLQVYSNQPQHF